This TCR beta chain was found in a study of T cells after yellow fever vaccination. Study background: The fractions with low cell numbers were processed using SMART-Seq v4 Ultra Low Input.

This clonotype was seen a few times. Its antigen is undetermined. General observations from the study: Most primary-vaccination clones recurred post-booster (just under 98% CD4, over 70% CD8).

The TCR cDNA carried a universal primer site and UMIs from 5'RACE template switching. Via MiXCR, TCRdb re-called the 5' RACE reads, giving one row per CDR3 protein. The sample has tens of thousands of distinct CDR3 sequences, roughly 8% seen once. There are 15 residues in the CDR3. The V gene end was trimmed by 1 base and the J gene end by 10 bases; junction bases not matched to a gene: 7. Germline V gives CDR1 LGHNA, CDR2 YSLEER. The starting material was CD8+ T cells sorted from PBMCs, obtained on the day of the yellow fever booster vaccination. The chain joins TRBV4-3 to TRBJ2-1; TRBD2 agrees at 10 bases. The sequence was obtained from a young man who received the YFV17D yellow fever vaccine. CDR3 sequence (DNA): TGCGCCAGCAGCCAAGGGAGCGGGGGGGAGTGGGAGCAGTTCTTC. Protein product: CASSQGSGGEWEQFF.